This T cell receptor (beta chain) was identified during a study of cytomegalovirus exposure and HLA in healthy donors. On this clone: Its specificity is unknown.

This PCR relied on a set of 60 Vbeta primers and 13 Jbeta primers. TCRdb keeps only in-frame clones here, not all; method: immunoSEQ multiplex PCR. The sample lists over 80,000 clones, 73% occurring once. Germline lookup yields CDR1 SGHNT and CDR2 YYREEE (reference sequence). J gave up 2 bases and V 4 bases, and 9 bases lay outside the gene matches. The CDR3 runs 17 residues. Study conclusions and caveats: Earlier analysis looked at TCR beta V segments, and most were productive about 90% or about 30% of the time. Rarity marked most TCR sequences, yet some public TCRs occurred in many donors.

The sequenced sample was PBMCs. This TCR was recovered from a middle-aged man in good health and CMV-seronegative. The rearrangement uses TRBV5-4 and TRBJ2-3; 11 bases align to TRBD2. CDR3 DNA sequence: TGTGCCAGCAGCCACCCGACACTAGCGGGGGCCACAGATACGCAGTATTTT. Protein sequence: CASSHPTLAGATDTQYF.